Below, 11 T cell receptor beta chains from the same sample are listed, as sequenced in a study of beta chain features in type 1 diabetes. Study-level results: A moderate, significant TCRB CDR3 shortening appeared in type 1 diabetes across four CD4+ subsets.

Expressed TCRB transcripts got sequenced, as all isolated RNA was reverse transcribed. The data were produced by immunoSEQ multiplex PCR, yet TCRdb's version contains in-frame clones alone and is incomplete. This sample has 130,000 or so clones, with 15% to 20% found just once. Antigen specificity for these receptors is unknown. What was sequenced was central memory CD4+ T cells from blood. The receptors shown here come from a man younger than 30 with type 1 diabetes.

The chain links TRBV5-1 to TRBJ2-7; 11 bases map to TRBD2. The length of the CDR3 is 15 residues. V dropped 1 base and J dropped 5; count of bases not matched to a gene: 5. The germline V gene encodes CDR1 SGHRS and CDR2 YFSETQ. CDR3 region: CASSLLPSGGNEQYF. CDR3 nucleotides: TGCGCCAGCAGCTTGTTACCTAGCGGGGGGAACGAGCAGTACTTC.

The rearrangement links TRBV2 to TRBJ2-5, with unresolved D. The germline gives CDR1 SNHLY, CDR2 FYNNEI. V lost 6 bases to trimming and J lost 4 bases, with 18 bases between them. This CDR3 has 15 residues. The CDR3 is CASSFFPPGGETQYF. In DNA, the CDR3 is TGTGCCAGCAGCTTTTTTCCTCCGGGCGGAGAGACCCAGTACTTC.

The CDR3 coding sequence is TGCGCCAGCAGCTTGGCCGGGAGACCAGATACGCAGTATTTT. This gives the protein CASSLAGRPDTQYF. The chain has TRBV5-1 and TRBJ2-3, with a weak D call TRBD2 (6 bases). Trimming left V 0 bases short and J 4 bases short, with 9 bases between. CDR1 SGHRS and CDR2 YFSETQ come from the germline V gene. The CDR3 covers 14 residues.

This sequence joins TRBV7-9 and TRBJ1-1; D is ambiguous. The CDR3 spans 15 residues. CDR1 is SEHNR and CDR2 is FQNEAQ in the germline V gene (reference sequence). V was trimmed by 7 bases and J by 0 bases, leaving 15 bases between them. CDR3 nucleotides: TGTGCCAGCACCACCAGCGCGGGGATGAACACTGAAGCTTTCTTT. It encodes CASTTSAGMNTEAFF. Full variable domain (rest looked up from reference TRBV7-9 and TRBJ1-1): DTGVSQNPRHKITKRGQNVTFRCDPISEHNRLYWYRQTLGQGPEFLTYFQNEAQLEKSRLLSDRFSAERPKGSFSTLEIQRTEQGDSAMYLCASTTSAGMNTEAFFGQGTRLTVV.

V usage is TRBV5-1 and J usage is TRBJ2-1, with 8 nucleotides matching TRBD1. The germline gives CDR1 SGHRS, CDR2 YFSETQ. V gave up 5 bases and J gave up 0 bases; unmatched junction bases: 7. The CDR3 is 16 amino acids. The CDR3 DNA is TGCGCCAGCAGTCCGGGACAGGCGAGCTCCTACAATGAGCAGTTCTTC. The encoded protein is CASSPGQASSYNEQFF.

This clone was seen more than once but under ten times. The chain recombines TRBV6-5 with TRBJ2-7; D perhaps matches TRBD1 (7 bases). Trimming pared 5 bases from V and 6 bases from J, leaving 17 bases between. The CDR3 loop spans 14 amino acids. Germline V lookup: CDR1 MNHEY, CDR2 SVGAGI. This CDR3 is CASSGGTASPEQYF. The CDR3 bases are TGTGCCAGCAGTGGAGGGACAGCTAGCCCCGAGCAGTACTTC.

This chain joins TRBV7-9 and TRBJ1-3; D remains ambiguous. This CDR3 comprises 12 residues. V was pared by 5 bases and J by 4 bases, with 6 bases between. From germline, CDR1 is SEHNR and CDR2 FQNEAQ (reference sequence). Here the CDR3 DNA reads TGTGCCAGCAGCCTACAGGGAAACACCATATATTTT. Protein: CASSLQGNTIYF.

V gene TRBV30 combines with J gene TRBJ1-5, with D hard to call. CDR3 length: 13 residues. The V end was cut by 0 bases, the J end by 6 bases, with 9 bases between. Germline V gene sequence: CDR1 GTSNPN, CDR2 SVGIG (reference sequence). CDR3 nucleotide sequence: TGTGCCTGGAGTGTAGGATGGGGTCAGCCCCAGCATTTT. Its protein is CAWSVGWGQPQHF. The entire variable domain, with the rest obtained from reference TRBV30 and TRBJ1-5, is as follows: SQTIHQWPATLVQPVGSPLSLECTVEGTSNPNLYWYRQAAGRGLQLLFYSVGIGQISSEVPQNLSASRPQDRQFILSSKKLLLSDSGFYLCAWSVGWGQPQHFGDGTRLSIL.

This clone was observed many times. The chain employs TRBV27 and TRBJ2-5; D unclear. Germline loops: CDR1 MNHEY, CDR2 SMNVEV (reference sequence). V was pared by 1 base and J by 0 bases, with 9 bases between. CDR3 length: 15 amino acids. This chain's CDR3 is CASSLFSRYQETQYF. DNA for the CDR3: TGTGCCAGCAGTTTATTTTCCCGGTACCAAGAGACCCAGTACTTC.

V gene TRBV30 combines with J gene TRBJ2-5; 10 bases are a match to TRBD2. Germline lookup yields CDR1 GTSNPN and CDR2 SVGIG (reference sequence). The CDR3 runs 15 residues. The trim removed 2 bases at V and 5 bases at J, leaving 8 bases unmatched. CDR3 residues: CAWSSSGSRVETQYF. DNA of the CDR3: TGTGCCTGGAGTTCTAGCGGGAGTAGGGTGGAGACCCAGTACTTC.

The chain uses TRBV30 and TRBJ2-5; D assignment may be TRBD1 or TRBD2 (6 bases each). Trimming pared 1 base from V and 13 bases from J, leaving 16 bases between. The CDR3 is 12 amino acids. CDR1 and CDR2 (germline): GTSNPN, SVGIG (reference sequence). DNA of the CDR3: TGTGCCTGGAGTGAGCATCCCGGGGGCCCGTACTTC. Translated: CAWSEHPGGPYF.